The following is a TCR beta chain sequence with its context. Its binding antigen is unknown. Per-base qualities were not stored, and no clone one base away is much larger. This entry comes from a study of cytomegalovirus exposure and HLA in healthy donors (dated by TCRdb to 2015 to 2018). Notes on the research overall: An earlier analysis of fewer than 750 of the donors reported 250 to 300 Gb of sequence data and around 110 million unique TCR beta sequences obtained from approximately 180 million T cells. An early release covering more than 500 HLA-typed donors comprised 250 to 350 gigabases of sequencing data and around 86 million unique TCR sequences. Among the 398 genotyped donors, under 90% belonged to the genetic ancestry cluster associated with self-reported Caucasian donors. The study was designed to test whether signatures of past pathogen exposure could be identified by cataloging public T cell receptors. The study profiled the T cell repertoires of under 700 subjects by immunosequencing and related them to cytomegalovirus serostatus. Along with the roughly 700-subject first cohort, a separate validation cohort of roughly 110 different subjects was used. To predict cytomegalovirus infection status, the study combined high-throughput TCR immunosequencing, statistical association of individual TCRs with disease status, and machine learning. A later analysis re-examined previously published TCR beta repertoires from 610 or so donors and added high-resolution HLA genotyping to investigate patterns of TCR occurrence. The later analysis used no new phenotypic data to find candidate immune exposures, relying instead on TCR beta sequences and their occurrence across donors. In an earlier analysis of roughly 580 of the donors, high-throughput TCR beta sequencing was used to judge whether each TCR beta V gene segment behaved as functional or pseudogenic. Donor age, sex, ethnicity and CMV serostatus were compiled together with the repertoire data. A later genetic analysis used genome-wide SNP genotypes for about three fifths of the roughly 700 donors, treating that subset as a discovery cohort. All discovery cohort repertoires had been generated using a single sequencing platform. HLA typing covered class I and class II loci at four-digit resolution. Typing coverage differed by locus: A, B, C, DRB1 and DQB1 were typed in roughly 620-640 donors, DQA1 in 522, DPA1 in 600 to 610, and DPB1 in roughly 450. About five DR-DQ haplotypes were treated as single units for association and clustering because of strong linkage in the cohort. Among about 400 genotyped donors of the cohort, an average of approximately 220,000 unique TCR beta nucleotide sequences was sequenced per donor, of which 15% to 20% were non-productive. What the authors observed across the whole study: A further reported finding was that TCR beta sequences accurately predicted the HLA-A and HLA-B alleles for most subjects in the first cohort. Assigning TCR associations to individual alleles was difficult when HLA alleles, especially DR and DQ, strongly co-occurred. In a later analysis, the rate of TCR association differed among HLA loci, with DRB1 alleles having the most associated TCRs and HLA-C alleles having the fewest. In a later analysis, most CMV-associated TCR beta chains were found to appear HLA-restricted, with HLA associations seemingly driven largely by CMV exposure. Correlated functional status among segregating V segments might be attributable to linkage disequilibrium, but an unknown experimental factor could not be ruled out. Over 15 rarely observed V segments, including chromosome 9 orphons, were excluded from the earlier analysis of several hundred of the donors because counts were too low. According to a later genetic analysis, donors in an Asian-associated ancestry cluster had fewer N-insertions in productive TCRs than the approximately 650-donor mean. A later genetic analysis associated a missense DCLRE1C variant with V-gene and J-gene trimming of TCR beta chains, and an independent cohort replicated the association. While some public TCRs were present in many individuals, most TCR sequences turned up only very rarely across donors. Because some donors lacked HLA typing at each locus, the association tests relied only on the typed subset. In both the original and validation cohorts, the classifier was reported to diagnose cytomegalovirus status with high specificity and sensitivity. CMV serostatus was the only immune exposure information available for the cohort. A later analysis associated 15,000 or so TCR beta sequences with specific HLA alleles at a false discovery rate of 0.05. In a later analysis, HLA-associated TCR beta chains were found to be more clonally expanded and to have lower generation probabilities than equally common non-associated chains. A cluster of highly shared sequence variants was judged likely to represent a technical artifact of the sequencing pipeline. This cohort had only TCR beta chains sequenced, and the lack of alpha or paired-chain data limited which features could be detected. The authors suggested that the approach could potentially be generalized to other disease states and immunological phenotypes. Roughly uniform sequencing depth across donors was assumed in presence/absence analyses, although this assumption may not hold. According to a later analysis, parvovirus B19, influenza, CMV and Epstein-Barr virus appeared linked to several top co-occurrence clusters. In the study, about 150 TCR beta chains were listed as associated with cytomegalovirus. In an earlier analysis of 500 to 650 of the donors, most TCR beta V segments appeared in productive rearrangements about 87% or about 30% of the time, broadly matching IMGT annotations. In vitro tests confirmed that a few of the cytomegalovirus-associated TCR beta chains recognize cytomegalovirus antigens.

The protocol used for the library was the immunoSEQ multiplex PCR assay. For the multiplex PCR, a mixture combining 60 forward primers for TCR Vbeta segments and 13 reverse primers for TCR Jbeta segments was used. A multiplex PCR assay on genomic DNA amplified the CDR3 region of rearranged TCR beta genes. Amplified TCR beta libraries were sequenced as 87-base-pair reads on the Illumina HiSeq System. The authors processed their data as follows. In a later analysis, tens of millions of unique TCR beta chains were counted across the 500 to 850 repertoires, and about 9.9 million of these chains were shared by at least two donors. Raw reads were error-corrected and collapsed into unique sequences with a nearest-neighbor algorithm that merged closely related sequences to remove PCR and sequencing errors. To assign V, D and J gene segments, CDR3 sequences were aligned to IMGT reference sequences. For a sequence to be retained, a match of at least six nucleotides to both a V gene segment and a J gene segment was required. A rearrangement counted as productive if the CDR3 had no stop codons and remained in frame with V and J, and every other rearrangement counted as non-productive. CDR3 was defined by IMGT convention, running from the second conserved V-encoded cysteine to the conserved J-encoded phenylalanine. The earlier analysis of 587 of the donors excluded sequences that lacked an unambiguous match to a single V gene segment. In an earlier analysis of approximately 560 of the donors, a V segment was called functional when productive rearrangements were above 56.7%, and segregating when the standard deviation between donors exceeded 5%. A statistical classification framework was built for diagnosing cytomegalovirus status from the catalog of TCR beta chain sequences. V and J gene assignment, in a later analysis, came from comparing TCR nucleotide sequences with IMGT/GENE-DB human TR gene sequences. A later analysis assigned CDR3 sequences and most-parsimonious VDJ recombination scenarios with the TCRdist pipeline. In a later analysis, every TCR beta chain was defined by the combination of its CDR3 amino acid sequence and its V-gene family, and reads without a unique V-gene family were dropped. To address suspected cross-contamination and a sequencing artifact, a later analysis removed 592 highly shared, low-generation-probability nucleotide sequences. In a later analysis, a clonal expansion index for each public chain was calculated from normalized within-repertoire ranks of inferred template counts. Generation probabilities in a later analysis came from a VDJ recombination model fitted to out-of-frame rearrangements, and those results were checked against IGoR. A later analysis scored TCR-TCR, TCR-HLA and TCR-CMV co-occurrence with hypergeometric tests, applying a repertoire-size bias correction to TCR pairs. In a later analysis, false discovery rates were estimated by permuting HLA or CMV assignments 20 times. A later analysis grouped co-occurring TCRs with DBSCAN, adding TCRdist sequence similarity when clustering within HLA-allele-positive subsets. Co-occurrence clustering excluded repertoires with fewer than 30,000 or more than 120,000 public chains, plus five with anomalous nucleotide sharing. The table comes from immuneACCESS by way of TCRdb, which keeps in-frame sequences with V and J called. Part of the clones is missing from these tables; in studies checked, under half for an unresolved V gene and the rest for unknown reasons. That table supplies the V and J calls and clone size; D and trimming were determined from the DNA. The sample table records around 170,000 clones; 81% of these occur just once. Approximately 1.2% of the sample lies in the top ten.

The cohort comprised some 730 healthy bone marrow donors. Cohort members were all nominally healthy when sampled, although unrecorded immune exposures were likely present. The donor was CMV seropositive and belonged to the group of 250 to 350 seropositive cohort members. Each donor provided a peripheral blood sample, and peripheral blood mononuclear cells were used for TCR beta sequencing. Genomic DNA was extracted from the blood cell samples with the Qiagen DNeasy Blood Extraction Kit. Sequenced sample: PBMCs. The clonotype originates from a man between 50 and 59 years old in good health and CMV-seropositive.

The CDR3 here reads CASSLGDRGYEQYF. The DNA sequence is as follows: TGCGCCAGCAGCTTGGGGGACAGGGGCTACGAGCAGTACTTC. The rearrangement joined TRBV5-1 to TRBJ2-7, and TRBD1 aligns with 10 junction nucleotides. The CDR3 goes from the cysteine to the phenylalanine over 14 residues. Of the read, only the CDR3 DNA is kept; its 42 bases are in frame from base 1. CDR1 SGHRS and CDR2 YFSETQ were looked up in the germline V gene. V is pruned by 0 bases and J by 3 bases, leaving 0 bases of the junction without a gene match.